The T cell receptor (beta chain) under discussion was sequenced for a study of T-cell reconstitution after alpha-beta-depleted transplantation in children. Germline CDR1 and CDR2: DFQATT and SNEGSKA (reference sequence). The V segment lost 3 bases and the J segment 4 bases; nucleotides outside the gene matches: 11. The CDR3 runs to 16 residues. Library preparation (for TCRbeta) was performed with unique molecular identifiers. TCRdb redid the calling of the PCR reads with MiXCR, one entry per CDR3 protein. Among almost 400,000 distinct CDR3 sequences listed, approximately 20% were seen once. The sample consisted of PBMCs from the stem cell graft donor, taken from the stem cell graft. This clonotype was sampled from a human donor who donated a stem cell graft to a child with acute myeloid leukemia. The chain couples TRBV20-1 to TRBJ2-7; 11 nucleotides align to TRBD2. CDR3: CSASPLAGGLIYEQYF. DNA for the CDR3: TGCAGTGCTAGTCCCCTAGCGGGAGGCCTCATTTACGAGCAGTACTTC.